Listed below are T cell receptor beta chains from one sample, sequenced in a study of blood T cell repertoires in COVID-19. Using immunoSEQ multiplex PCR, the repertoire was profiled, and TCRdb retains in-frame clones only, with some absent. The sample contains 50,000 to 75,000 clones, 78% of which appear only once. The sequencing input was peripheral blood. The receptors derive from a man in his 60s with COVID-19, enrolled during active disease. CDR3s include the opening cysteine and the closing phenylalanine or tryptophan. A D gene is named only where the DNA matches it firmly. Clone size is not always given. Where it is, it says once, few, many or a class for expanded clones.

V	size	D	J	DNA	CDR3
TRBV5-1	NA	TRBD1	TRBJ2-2	TGCGCCAGCAGCTTACGGGACAGAGTTTCCGGGGAGCTGTTTTTT	CASSLRDRVSGELFF
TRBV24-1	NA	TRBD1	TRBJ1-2	TGTGCCACCAGTGAGCGCGGGACAGGGTTGGATGGCTACACCTTC	CATSERGTGLDGYTF
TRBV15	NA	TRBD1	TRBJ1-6	TGTGCCACCAGCAGAGACGGGACAGGGCTTTCACCCCTCCACTTT	CATSRDGTGLSPLHF
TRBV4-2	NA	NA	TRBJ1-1	TGTGCCAGCCTCGGGGCCCGGGGGACTGAAGCTTTCTTT	CASLGARGTEAFF
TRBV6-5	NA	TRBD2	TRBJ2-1	TGTGCCAGCATTACTAGCGGGAGCTCCTACAATGAGCAGTTCTTC	CASITSGSSYNEQFF
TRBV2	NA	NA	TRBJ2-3	TGTGCCAGCAGTGATTTCCGCCAGCCAGAGGGTACGCAGTATTTT	CASSDFRQPEGTQYF
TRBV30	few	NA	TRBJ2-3	TGTGCCTGTCTACGGGGACTCAGCACAGATACGCAGTATTTT	CACLRGLSTDTQYF
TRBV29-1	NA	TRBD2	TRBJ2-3	TGCAGCGTGACCCCTAGCGGGAGTTCAGATACGCAGTATTTT	CSVTPSGSSDTQYF
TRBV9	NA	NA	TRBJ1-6	TGTGCCAGCAGCGTAGTCGATTCGGGGTCACCCCTCCACTTT	CASSVVDSGSPLHF
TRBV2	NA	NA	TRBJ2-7	TGTGCCAGCATGAATAGAGCCGAGCAGTACTTC	CASMNRAEQYF
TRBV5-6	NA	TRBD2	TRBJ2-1	TGTGCCAGCGGGTCCCTAGCGGGGCTCAATGAGCAGTTCTTC	CASGSLAGLNEQFF
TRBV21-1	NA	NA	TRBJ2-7	TGTGCCAGCCCTAGTGGGCGAGGGAGGGGGTCCTACGAGCAGTACTTC	CASPSGRGRGSYEQYF
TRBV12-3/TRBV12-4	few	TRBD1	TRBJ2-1	TGTGCCAGCACCGGGGACAGGATGGGTGAGCAGTTCTTC	CASTGDRMGEQFF
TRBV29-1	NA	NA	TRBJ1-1	TGCAGCGTGACTGACAGGTCTATCACTGAAGCTTTCTTT	CSVTDRSITEAFF
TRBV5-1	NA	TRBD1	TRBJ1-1	TGCGCCAGCAGCCCCTGGGACAGGGGGCCGAACACTGAAGCTTTCTTT	CASSPWDRGPNTEAFF
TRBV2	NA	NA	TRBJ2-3	TGTGCCAGCAGGTTGGGGACTTCCACAGATACGCAGTATTTT	CASRLGTSTDTQYF
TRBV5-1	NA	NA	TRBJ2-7	TGCGCCAGCAGCCCGGGTCGTCAAATTAGCTCCTACGAGCAGTACTTC	CASSPGRQISSYEQYF
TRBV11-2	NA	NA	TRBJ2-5	TGTGCCAGCAGCTTAGCGGGCGGGGAAGAGACCCAGTACTTC	CASSLAGGEETQYF
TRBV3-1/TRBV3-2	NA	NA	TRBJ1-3	TGTGCCAGCAGCCAAGGAGGGTCGGGTAGCGAAAACACCATATATTTT	CASSQGGSGSENTIYF
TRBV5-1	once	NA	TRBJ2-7	TGCGCCAGCACCCTAAGCGTATCCTTTCCCTACGAGCAGTACTTC	CASTLSVSFPYEQYF
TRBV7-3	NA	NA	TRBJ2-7	TGTGCCAGCAGCTTAAGTGGGTCTGGAGGGAACGAGCAGTACTTC	CASSLSGSGGNEQYF
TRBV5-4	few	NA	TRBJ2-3	TGTGCCAGCAGTCTTAGCGGAGGCACAGATACGCAGTATTTT	CASSLSGGTDTQYF
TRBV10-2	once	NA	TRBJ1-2	TGCGCCAGCAGGAACCAACACCTGGTCGGAAACAGCACCTTC	CASRNQHLVGNSTF
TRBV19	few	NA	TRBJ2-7	TGTGCCAGTAGTAGGTCAACTCGCGCCTACGAGCAGTACTTC	CASSRSTRAYEQYF
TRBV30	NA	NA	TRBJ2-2	TGTGCCTGGAGTGTAAAGACAATGACCGGGGAGCTGTTTTTT	CAWSVKTMTGELFF
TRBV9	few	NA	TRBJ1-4	TGTGCCAGCAGCGCACGAGTTTATAATGAAAAACTGTTTTTT	CASSARVYNEKLFF
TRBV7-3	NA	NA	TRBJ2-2	TGTGCCAGCAGCTCAGGGAACACCGGGGAGCTGTTTTTT	CASSSGNTGELFF
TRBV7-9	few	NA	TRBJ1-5	TGTGCCAGCAGCGACACAAGATATAGCAATCAGCCCCAGCATTTT	CASSDTRYSNQPQHF
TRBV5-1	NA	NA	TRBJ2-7	TGCGCCAGCAGCTTCAGCTCCTACGAGCAGTACTTC	CASSFSSYEQYF
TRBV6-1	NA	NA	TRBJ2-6	TGTGCCAGCAGTGAAACTGGTGGGGCCAACGTCCTGACTTTC	CASSETGGANVLTF
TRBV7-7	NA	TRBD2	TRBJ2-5	TGTGCCAGCAGCTTGGGGGAGCGGGAATCAGAGACCCAGTACTTC	CASSLGERESETQYF
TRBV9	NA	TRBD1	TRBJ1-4	TGTGCCAGCACCGGGGGACAGGTGCCTAATGAAAAACTGTTTTTT	CASTGGQVPNEKLFF
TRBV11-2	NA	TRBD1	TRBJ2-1	TGTGCCAGCAGTGGCTGGGACAGCTACAATGAGCAGTTCTTC	CASSGWDSYNEQFF
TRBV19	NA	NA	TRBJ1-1	TGTGCCAGTAGTATAGACTTTCGGACTGAAGCTTTCTTT	CASSIDFRTEAFF
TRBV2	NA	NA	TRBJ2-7	TGTGCCGGGGGGAGACGGGCCTCCTACGAGCAGTACTTC	CAGGRRASYEQYF
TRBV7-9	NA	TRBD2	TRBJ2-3	TGTGCCATAACTAGCGGGATAGATACGCAGTATTTT	CAITSGIDTQYF
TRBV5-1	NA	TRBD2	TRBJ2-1	TGCGCCAGCAGCCCCGGGACTAGCGGGTACAATGAGCAGTTCTTC	CASSPGTSGYNEQFF
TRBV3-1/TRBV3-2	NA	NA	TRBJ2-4	TGTGCCAGCAGTAATAGCGGTATTCAGTACTTC	CASSNSGIQYF
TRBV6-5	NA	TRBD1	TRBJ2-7	TGTGCCAGCAGCCCGACAGGGAACTACGAGCAGTACTTC	CASSPTGNYEQYF